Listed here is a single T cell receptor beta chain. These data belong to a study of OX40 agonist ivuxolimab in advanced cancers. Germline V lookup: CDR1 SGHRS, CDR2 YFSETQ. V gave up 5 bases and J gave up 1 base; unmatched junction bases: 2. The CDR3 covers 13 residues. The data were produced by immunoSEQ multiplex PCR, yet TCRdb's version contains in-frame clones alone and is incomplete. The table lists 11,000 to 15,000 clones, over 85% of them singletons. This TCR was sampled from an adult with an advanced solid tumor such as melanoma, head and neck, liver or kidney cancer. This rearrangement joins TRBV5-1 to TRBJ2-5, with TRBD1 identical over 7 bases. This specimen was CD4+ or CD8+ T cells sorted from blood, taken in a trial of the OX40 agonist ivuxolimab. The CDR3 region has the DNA TGCGCCAGCAGGGGGGACAGCCAAGAGACCCAGTACTTC. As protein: CASRGDSQETQYF. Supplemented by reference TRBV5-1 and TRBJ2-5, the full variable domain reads KAGVTQTPRYLIKTRGQQVTLSCSPISGHRSVSWYQQTPGQGLQFLFEYFSETQRNKGNFPGRFSGRQFSNSRSEMNVSTLELGDSALYLCASRGDSQETQYFGPGTRLLVL.